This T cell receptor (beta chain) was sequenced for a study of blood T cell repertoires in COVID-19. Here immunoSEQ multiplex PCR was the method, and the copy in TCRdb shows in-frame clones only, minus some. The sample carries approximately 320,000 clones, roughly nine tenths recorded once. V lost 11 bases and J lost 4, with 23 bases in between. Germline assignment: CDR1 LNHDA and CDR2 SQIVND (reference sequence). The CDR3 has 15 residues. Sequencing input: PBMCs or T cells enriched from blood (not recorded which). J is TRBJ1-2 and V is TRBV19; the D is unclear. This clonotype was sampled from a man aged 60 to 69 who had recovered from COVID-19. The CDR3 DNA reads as TGTGCCTCCAGTAATAGTAGAGGCTCGGCCTATGGCTACACCTTC. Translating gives CASSNSRGSAYGYTF.